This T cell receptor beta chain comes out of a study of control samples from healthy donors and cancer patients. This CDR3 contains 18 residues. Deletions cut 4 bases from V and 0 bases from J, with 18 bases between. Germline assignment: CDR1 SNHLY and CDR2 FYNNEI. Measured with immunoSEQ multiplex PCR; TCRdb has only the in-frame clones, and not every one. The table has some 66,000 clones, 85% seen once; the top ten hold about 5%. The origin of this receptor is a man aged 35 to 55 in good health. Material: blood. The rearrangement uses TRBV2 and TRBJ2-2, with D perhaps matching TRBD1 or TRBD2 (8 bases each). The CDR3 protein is CASSVKIAGQANTGELFF. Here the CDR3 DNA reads TGTGCCAGCAGTGTTAAGATAGCGGGACAGGCGAACACCGGGGAGCTGTTTTTT.